The 21 T cell receptor beta chains below come from one sample, sequenced in a study of blood T cell repertoires in COVID-19. Measured with immunoSEQ multiplex PCR; TCRdb has only the in-frame clones, and not every one. The table records some 120,000 clones, approximately 80% of them present only once. The sequencing sample was made of peripheral blood. These receptors all stem from a human donor in a cohort sampled during active COVID-19.

This chain links TRBV3-1 (or the pseudogene TRBV3-2) with TRBJ2-1; 14 bases are shared with TRBD2. Trimming took 0 bases from V and 6 from J; bases not matched to a gene: 4. The CDR3 sequence is 17 residues long. Germline CDR1 LGHDT, CDR2 YNNKEL (reference sequence). CDR3: CASSQDVGLAGGNEQFF. For the CDR3, the DNA is TGTGCCAGCAGCCAAGATGTCGGACTAGCGGGGGGCAATGAGCAGTTCTTC.

This clone was seen a few times. The J gene is TRBJ2-7, the V gene TRBV12-3 or TRBV12-4; D perhaps matches TRBD2 (6 bases). The CDR3 consists of 13 residues. The V gene lost 6 bases and the J gene lost 3 bases, with 12 bases spanning the gap. The CDR3 spells CASRPGLLYEQYF. The DNA of the CDR3 is TGTGCCAGCAGACCGGGACTGCTCTACGAGCAGTACTTC.

The CDR3 DNA sequence: TGTGCCAGCAGTGAACGACAGGGCTACGAGCAGTACTTC. This sequence encodes CASSERQGYEQYF. The chain couples TRBV2 to TRBJ2-7; 7 bases map to TRBD1. Germline V CDR1 and CDR2: SNHLY, FYNNEI. With 2 bases clipped from V and 3 bases from J, the junction kept 1 base outside the gene matches. This CDR3 is built from 13 residues.

This chain connects TRBV3-1 (or the pseudogene TRBV3-2) to TRBJ1-4; 12 positions match TRBD1. V lost 4 bases and J lost 5; bases outside the gene matches: 2. From germline, CDR1 is LGHDT and CDR2 YNNKEL (reference sequence). The CDR3 runs to 15 residues. In DNA form, the CDR3 reads TGTGCCAGCAGCCCCGGGACAGGGGGCAATGAAAAACTGTTTTTT. As protein: CASSPGTGGNEKLFF.

The V call is TRBV2, the J call TRBJ2-4, with TRBD1 matching over 10 bases. Trimming cost V 5 bases and J 7 bases; bases outside gene matches: 8. The CDR3 length is 15 residues. CDR1 is SNHLY and CDR2 is FYNNEI in the germline V gene. CDR3 nucleotide sequence: TGTGCCAGCAGTACCCCCGGGACAGGGGTCAACATTCAGTACTTC. Protein sequence: CASSTPGTGVNIQYF.

The chain carries TRBV20-1 and TRBJ2-5; D not certain. This CDR3 has 11 amino acids. V shed 0 bases and J shed 3 bases, with 2 bases lying between them. The germline CDR1 and CDR2 sequences are DFQATT and SNEGSKA (reference sequence). The CDR3 loop is CSARDKETQYF. The CDR3 bases are TGCAGTGCTAGAGATAAAGAGACCCAGTACTTC.

This rearrangement joins TRBV2 to TRBJ2-5; D is unresolved. This CDR3 comprises 13 residues. V gave up 10 bases and J gave up 1 base, with 13 bases separating them. Germline values: CDR1 SNHLY, CDR2 FYNNEI. Here the CDR3 reads CATLGPVQETQYF. The CDR3 DNA follows: TGTGCCACCCTTGGCCCTGTCCAAGAGACCCAGTACTTC. The full variable domain, completed using reference TRBV2 and TRBJ2-5, is EPEVTQTPSHQVTQMGQEVILRCVPISNHLYFYWYRQILGQKVEFLVSFYNNEISEKSEIFDDQFSVERPDGSNFTLKIRSTKLEDSAMYFCATLGPVQETQYFGPGTRLLVL.

The CDR3 coding sequence is TGTGCCAGCAGTTACGGTCCAGGCGCCGAGAATGGCTACACCTTC. Protein product: CASSYGPGAENGYTF. The chain carries TRBV6-5 and TRBJ1-2; D unresolved. CDR1 and CDR2 from the germline V gene are MNHEY and SVGAGI. V dropped 2 bases and J dropped 6 bases, with 16 bases sitting between them. This CDR3 has 15 residues.

The V and J genes are TRBV6-5 and TRBJ1-6, with TRBD1 as a possible D gene (5 bases). CDR1 is MNHEY, CDR2 SVGAGI, per germline. V shed 0 bases and J shed 5 bases, with 8 bases lying between them. The CDR3 consists of 15 residues. For the CDR3, the DNA is TGTGCCAGCAGTTACTCAACAGGAAATAATTCACCCCTCCACTTT. Translated: CASSYSTGNNSPLHF.

The chain is built from TRBV19 and TRBJ2-5, with D unclear. The CDR3 spans 13 residues. CDR1 and CDR2 from the germline V gene are LNHDA and SQIVND (reference sequence). The germline V and J ends were trimmed by 4 bases and 2 bases, with 8 bases remaining between them. As DNA, the CDR3 is TGTGCCAGTAGTAAGGAACAGCAAGAGACCCAGTACTTC. This gives the protein CASSKEQQETQYF.

The chain links TRBV29-1 to TRBJ2-1; 11 bases map to TRBD2. Germline CDR1 and CDR2: SQVTM and ANQGSEA. V lost 3 bases and J lost 5; bases outside the gene matches: 6. The CDR3 is 15 residues long. The CDR3 region has the DNA TGCAGCGTTGAGTTAGCGGGGGGGCCGGACAATGAGCAGTTCTTC. Protein sequence: CSVELAGGPDNEQFF.

The chain combines TRBV9 with TRBJ2-2, with D perhaps matching TRBD1 (5 bases). The CDR3 is made up of 15 amino acids. Germline CDR1 SGDLS, CDR2 YYNGEE. V was trimmed by 1 base and J by 4 bases, leaving 11 bases between them. The CDR3 loop reads CASSVSPDITGELFF. The CDR3 DNA sequence: TGTGCCAGCAGCGTAAGCCCGGACATCACCGGGGAGCTGTTTTTT.

CDR3 in amino acids: CASSESSGGAGGELFF. The CDR3 DNA reads TGCGCCAGCAGTGAGTCGAGCGGGGGGGCCGGCGGGGAGCTGTTTTTT. V gene TRBV10-1 combines with J gene TRBJ2-2, with 10 nucleotides matching TRBD2. Trimming took 0 bases from V and 7 from J; bases not matched to a gene: 5. The CDR3 sequence is 16 residues long. The V gene's germline CDR1 is WNHNN and CDR2 SYGVQD (reference sequence).

This chain links TRBV10-1 with TRBJ2-4; D is perhaps TRBD1 (5 bases). The CDR3 sequence is 14 residues long. Looked up from germline, CDR1 is WNHNN and CDR2 is SYGVQD (reference sequence). Trimming removed 9 bases at V and 0 bases at J, with 12 bases between. This CDR3 reads CARSGNPAKNIQYF. In DNA, the CDR3 is TGCGCCAGGTCAGGGAATCCAGCCAAAAACATTCAGTACTTC.

The J gene is TRBJ2-7, the V gene TRBV10-3; D perhaps matches TRBD1 (6 bases). The CDR3 runs to 12 residues. V was pared by 6 bases and J by 6 bases, with 12 bases between. The germline V gene encodes CDR1 ENHRY and CDR2 SYGVKD. CDR3 in amino acids: CAIRKTGPEQYF. CDR3 in DNA: TGTGCCATCAGAAAAACAGGGCCCGAGCAGTACTTC.

CDR3 loop: CASSLDGRGEETQYF. For the CDR3, the DNA is TGCGCCAGCAGCTTGGACGGCAGGGGGGAAGAGACCCAGTACTTC. This rearrangement joins TRBV5-1 to TRBJ2-5; D possibly corresponds to TRBD1 (7 bases). The CDR3 totals 15 residues. Trimming removed 0 bases from V and 3 bases from J, with 12 bases in between. Germline V lookup: CDR1 SGHRS, CDR2 YFSETQ.

The J gene is TRBJ1-4, the V gene TRBV28; tentatively, D is TRBD1 (6 bases). Trimming stripped 3 bases from V and 4 bases from J, with 12 bases between. The CDR3 is 15 amino acids. The germline CDR1 and CDR2 sequences are MDHEN and SYDVKM. CDR3 residues: CASSFIRGYNEKLFF. CDR3 coding DNA: TGTGCCAGCAGTTTTATCAGGGGATATAATGAAAAACTGTTTTTT.

The rearrangement uses TRBV25-1 and TRBJ2-4; the match to TRBD1 covers 10 bases. The CDR3 has 14 residues. J was trimmed by 7 bases and V by 7 bases; bases with no gene match: 7. Germline V CDR1 and CDR2: MGHDK, SYGVNS. CDR3 DNA: TGTGCCAGCACCACCGGGACAGGGGACAACATTCAGTACTTC. Translation: CASTTGTGDNIQYF.

V usage is TRBV6-6 and J usage is TRBJ2-7; 8 positions match TRBD1. Germline lookup yields CDR1 MNHNY and CDR2 SVGAGI (reference sequence). V trimming: 0 bases; J trimming: 5 bases; junction bases outside the gene matches: 3. This CDR3 contains 14 residues. The DNA of the CDR3 is TGTGCCAGCAGTTACTCTACAGGGGGGAACGAGCAGTACTTC. Protein sequence: CASSYSTGGNEQYF.

The genes are TRBV11-2 and TRBJ2-2; 7 nucleotides agree with TRBD1. V gave up 1 base and J gave up 14 bases; unmatched junction bases: 1. Germline-derived CDR1 and CDR2 are SGHAT and FQNNGV. The CDR3 sequence is 11 residues long. CDR3 nucleotide sequence: TGTGCCAGCAGCTTAGGACAGGGACTGTTTTTT. Residues: CASSLGQGLFF.

This clone was picked up a small number of times. The chain uses TRBV7-8 and TRBJ1-6; no clear D. This CDR3 is 15 amino acids long. V was pared by 5 bases and J by 5 bases, with 13 bases between. The V gene's germline CDR1 is SGHVS and CDR2 FQNEAQ. The CDR3 spells CASSLSRVDNSPLHF. CDR3 bases: TGTGCCAGCAGCCTCTCCCGGGTAGATAATTCACCCCTCCACTTT.